This entry concerns a single TCR beta chain. Antigen: not known. Use of 60 Vbeta and 13 Jbeta primers characterized the PCR. Libraries were prepared by immunoSEQ multiplex PCR; TCRdb keeps only in-frame clonotypes and omits some of them. This table holds around 98,000 clones, nearly 80% found once. The data are from a study of cytomegalovirus exposure and HLA in healthy donors. General study points: Earlier analysis looked at TCR beta V segments, and most were productive about 87% or about 30% of the time.

This receptor was obtained from a woman between 40 and 55 years old in good health and CMV-seronegative. The sequencing input was PBMCs.

Here the CDR3 reads CASRLERGGGTEAFF. In nucleotides, the CDR3 is TGCGCCAGCCGCCTCGAGCGGGGTGGCGGGACTGAAGCTTTCTTT. The chain carries TRBV5-1 and TRBJ1-1; D is ambiguous. The CDR3 spans 15 residues. CDR1 is SGHRS, CDR2 YFSETQ, per germline. Trimming left V 7 bases short and J 5 bases short, with 21 bases between.